The TCR beta chain described here comes from a study of early T cells in non-severe SARS-CoV-2 infection. Researchers tagged individual cDNA molecules with unique molecular identifiers. TCRdb re-called the 5' RACE reads with MiXCR, one entry per CDR3 protein. The table includes 80,000 to 95,000 distinct CDR3 sequences, 16% detected once. The CDR3 spans 16 residues. Deletions cut 2 bases from V and 2 bases from J, with 13 bases between. Germline CDR1 SNHLY, CDR2 FYNNEI. V usage is TRBV2 and J usage is TRBJ1-5, with unresolved D. This clonotype was obtained from an adult who was a healthcare worker with PCR-confirmed SARS-CoV-2 infection or an uninfected control (not recorded which). The sample here was whole blood, taken at baseline. The CDR3 here is CASSESSRGGNQPQHF. In DNA, the CDR3 is TGTGCCAGCAGTGAATCATCCCGCGGGGGCAATCAGCCCCAGCATTTT.